The entry that follows covers one T cell receptor (beta chain) sequence. The data originate from a study of blood T cell repertoires in COVID-19. At the level of the study: Donors in Cohort 3 who had recovered were those with two negative PCRs, healthcare professional clearance, or resolution of their symptoms. Sources were T cells, B-cell-depleted T cells, or PBMCs; the material itself was cDNA or gDNA.

In the original analysis: How many nucleated cells were present was estimated from reference gene primer amplification. Sequenced by immunoSEQ multiplex PCR; TCRdb stores in-frame clones only, minus some. For V, J and clone size, that table is used; D and trimming come from the DNA. Of about 190,000 clones listed, around 87% are singletons. Cohort placement rested on clinical history that participants reported themselves. From germline, CDR1 is MGHRA and CDR2 YSYEKL. V shed 1 base and J shed 0 bases, with 5 bases lying between them. The CDR3 totals 14 residues. The TCR sequence derives from a woman between 40 and 50 years old in a cohort exposed to, infected with or recovered from COVID-19 (not recorded which). The V call is TRBV4-1, the J call TRBJ2-3; D call uncertain. Source material: PBMCs or T cells enriched from blood (not recorded which). CDR3 sequence reads: CASSQVQSTDTQYF. The DNA for the CDR3 is TGCGCCAGCAGCCAAGTGCAGAGCACAGATACGCAGTATTTT.